This T cell receptor beta chain was obtained from a study of blood T cell repertoires in COVID-19. Study-wide background: In each case, the material was cDNA or gDNA derived from T cells, B-cell-depleted T cells, or PBMCs.

This CDR3 is 15 amino acids long. Germline CDR1 MGHDK, CDR2 SYGVNS. Trimming stripped 3 bases from V and 2 bases from J, with 11 bases between. Per the original data handling: Reference gene primer amplification gave estimated nucleated cell counts. TCRdb keeps only in-frame clones here, not all; method: immunoSEQ multiplex PCR. V and J calls and clone size are those listed in that table; D and trimming were worked out from the DNA. The sample includes 130,000 to 150,000 clones, 85% to 90% of them seen just once. The TCR originated in a man aged 80 or over with acute or convalescent COVID-19. The sequencing input was peripheral blood. V and J are TRBV25-1 and TRBJ1-5; tentative D call: TRBD1 (5 bases). This CDR3 reads CASSEQGSGNQPQHF. The CDR3 nucleotides are TGTGCCAGCAGTGAGCAGGGCTCGGGCAATCAGCCCCAGCATTTT.